The 8 T cell receptor beta chains listed next were all sequenced from one sample in a study of cytomegalovirus exposure and HLA in healthy donors. The PCR employed 60 Vbeta primers together with 13 Jbeta primers. This table comes from immunoSEQ multiplex PCR, and its TCRdb copy is limited to in-frame clones, with some not included. The table records about 230,000 clones, about 89% of them present only once. The sample consisted of PBMCs. The receptors shown here come from a woman under 30 in good health and CMV-seronegative.

This clone was detected only once. J is TRBJ1-2 and V is TRBV25-1; 8 bases align to TRBD1. Trimming took 4 bases from V and 4 from J; bases not matched to a gene: 11. Germline CDR1 reads MGHDK; CDR2 reads SYGVNS. CDR3 length equals 16 residues. CDR3 loop: CASSGHRDRSIYGYTF. The CDR3 DNA reads as TGTGCCAGCAGTGGCCACCGGGACAGGTCAATCTATGGCTACACCTTC.

This chain uses TRBV5-4 with TRBJ2-7, with 9 bases fitting TRBD1. The germline V gene has CDR1 SGHNT and CDR2 YYREEE (reference sequence). The CDR3 is made up of 15 amino acids. V dropped 4 bases and J dropped 5; count of bases not matched to a gene: 10. The DNA for the CDR3 is TGTGCCAGCAGCCAGGGGGGGGACAGGGTACACGAGCAGTACTTC. Translated: CASSQGGDRVHEQYF.

This chain joins TRBV11-2 and TRBJ1-2; possible D gene TRBD1, 6 bases. With 4 bases removed from V and 0 bases from J, the gap between germline ends came to 18 bases. The CDR3 loop spans 17 amino acids. Germline V gene sequence: CDR1 SGHAT, CDR2 FQNNGV. The CDR3, as DNA: TGTGCCAGCAGCTCCATAATGGGACACATAGCTAACTATGGCTACACCTTC. This translates into CASSSIMGHIANYGYTF.

This clone was recorded a few times. The CDR3 DNA reads TGTGCCAGCAGTGATTTAGGGACTAGTATTTACGAGCAGTACTTC. This codes for CASSDLGTSIYEQYF. This chain connects TRBV2 to TRBJ2-7; 8 bases map to TRBD2. CDR1 and CDR2 from the germline V gene are SNHLY and FYNNEI. Unmatched junction bases numbered 8, after V lost 3 bases and J lost 4 bases. The CDR3 covers 15 residues.

The chain recombines TRBV7-9 with TRBJ2-5, with TRBD1 identical over 7 bases. The J segment lost 2 bases and the V segment lost 6 bases, leaving 6 bases of the junction unmatched. CDR1 and CDR2 from the germline V gene are SEHNR and FQNEAQ (reference sequence). The CDR3 has 14 residues. The CDR3, as DNA: TGTGCCAGCAGAGGGGACAGCGGTCAAGAGACCCAGTACTTC. As protein: CASRGDSGQETQYF. The complete variable domain, with remaining parts taken from reference TRBV7-9 and TRBJ2-5, reads DTGVSQNPRHKITKRGQNVTFRCDPISEHNRLYWYRQTLGQGPEFLTYFQNEAQLEKSRLLSDRFSAERPKGSFSTLEIQRTEQGDSAMYLCASRGDSGQETQYFGPGTRLLVL.

V gene TRBV5-1 combines with J gene TRBJ2-5; tentatively, D is TRBD2 (5 bases). Deletions cut 6 bases from V and 4 bases from J, with 13 bases between. The CDR3 runs to 13 residues. Per the germline V gene, CDR1 is SGHRS and CDR2 is YFSETQ. The CDR3 DNA reads TGCGCCAGCATGGGGAGCGGTCTAGAGACCCAGTACTTC. Translating gives CASMGSGLETQYF.

A single count supports this clone. V and J are TRBV4-1 and TRBJ2-7; 9 bases are shared with TRBD2. V lost 4 bases and J lost 7; bases outside the gene matches: 8. Germline assignment: CDR1 MGHRA and CDR2 YSYEKL. CDR3 length: 14 amino acids. The CDR3, as DNA: TGCGCCAGCAGCCTCAAGATGGGACTAGCAGAGCAGTACTTC. Translating gives CASSLKMGLAEQYF.

This chain joins TRBV4-2 and TRBJ2-1; maybe TRBD2 (5 bases). There are 13 residues in the CDR3. Germline assignment: CDR1 LGHNA and CDR2 YNFKEQ. Trimming took off 0 bases at V and 12 bases at J, with 12 bases between the two ends. The CDR3 loop reads CASSQELRDLQFF. CDR3 nucleotides: TGTGCCAGCAGCCAAGAATTGAGGGATCTGCAGTTCTTC.